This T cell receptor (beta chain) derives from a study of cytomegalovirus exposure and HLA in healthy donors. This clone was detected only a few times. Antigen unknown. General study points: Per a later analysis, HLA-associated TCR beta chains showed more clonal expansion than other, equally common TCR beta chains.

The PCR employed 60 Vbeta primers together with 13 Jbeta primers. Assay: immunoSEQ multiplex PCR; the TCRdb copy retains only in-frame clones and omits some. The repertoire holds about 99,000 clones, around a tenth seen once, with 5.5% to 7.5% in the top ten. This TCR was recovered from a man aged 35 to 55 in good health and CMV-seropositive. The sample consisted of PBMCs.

CDR3 nucleotide sequence: TGTGCCAGTACCCCCGGACAACGCACAGATACGCAGTATTTT. Protein: CASTPGQRTDTQYF. The V and J genes are TRBV19 and TRBJ2-3, with D possibly TRBD1 on 5 matching bases. The CDR3 length is 14 residues. The V end was cut by 7 bases, the J end by 1 base, with 12 bases between. Germline CDR1 and CDR2: LNHDA and SQIVND (reference sequence).